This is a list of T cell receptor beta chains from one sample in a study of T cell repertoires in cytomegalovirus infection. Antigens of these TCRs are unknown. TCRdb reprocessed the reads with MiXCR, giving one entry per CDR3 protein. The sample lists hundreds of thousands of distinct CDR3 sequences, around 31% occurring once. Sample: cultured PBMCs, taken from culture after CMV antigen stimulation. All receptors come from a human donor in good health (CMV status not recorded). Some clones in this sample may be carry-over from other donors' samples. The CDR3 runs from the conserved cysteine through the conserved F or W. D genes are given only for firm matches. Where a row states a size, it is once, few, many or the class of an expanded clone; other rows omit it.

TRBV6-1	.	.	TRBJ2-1	TGTGCCAGCAGTGACCGGGGGCAGAATGAGCAGTTCTTC	CASSDRGQNEQFF
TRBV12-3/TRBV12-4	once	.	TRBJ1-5	TGTGCCAGCAGCCCGAGGGGGGGAGTTAATCAGCCCCAGCATTTT	CASSPRGGVNQPQHF
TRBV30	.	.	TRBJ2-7	TGTGCCTGGGCCTTGGGATTCGAGCAGTACTTC	CAWALGFEQYF
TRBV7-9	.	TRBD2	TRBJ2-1	TGTGCCAGCAGCACCCGCCGAGTCGGGGGGGTAATAGATGGCGGGGGTTCCAATGAGCAGTTCTTC	CASSTRRVGGVIDGGGSNEQFF
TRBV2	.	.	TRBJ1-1	TGTGCCAGCAGTGAAGCGCCCGGGGTCACTGAAGCTTTCTTT	CASSEAPGVTEAFF
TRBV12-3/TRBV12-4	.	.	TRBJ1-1	TGTGCCAGCAGTTTAGGTAGAGGGGCTTTCTTT	CASSLGRGAFF
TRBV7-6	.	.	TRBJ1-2	TGTGCCAGCAGCCCACTTCAGGGTCCCCTTAACTATGGCTACACCTTC	CASSPLQGPLNYGYTF
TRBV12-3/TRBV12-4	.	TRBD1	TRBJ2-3	TGTGCCAGCAGTCCCGGCTGGACAGGGACAGATACGCAGTATTTT	CASSPGWTGTDTQYF
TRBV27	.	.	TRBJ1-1	TGTGCCAGCAGTTTTGACAGGCGAGTTGGGAACACTGAAGCTTTCTTT	CASSFDRRVGNTEAFF
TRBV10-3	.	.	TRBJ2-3	TGTGCCACTCTTTTAGGAAGTAACACAGATACGCAGTATTTT	CATLLGSNTDTQYF
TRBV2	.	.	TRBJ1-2	TGTGCCAGCGAGTCCTCGAGGGGCAGGAGAAGGTATGGCTACACCTTC	CASESSRGRRRYGYTF
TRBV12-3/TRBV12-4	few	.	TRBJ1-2	TGTGCCAGCAGGCAAGGACAGAGAAACTATGGCTACACCTTC	CASRQGQRNYGYTF
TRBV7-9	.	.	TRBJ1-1	TGTGCCAGCAGAGGGGGGGGGGGGGAAGCTTTCTTT	CASRGGGGEAFF
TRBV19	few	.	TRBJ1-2	TGTGCCAGTAGGGCCGGGTTCTCTGGCTACACCTTC	CASRAGFSGYTF
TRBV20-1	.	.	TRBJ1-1	TGCAGTGCTAGAAACCCCCAGGGGCAGGGCACTGAAGCTTTCTTT	CSARNPQGQGTEAFF
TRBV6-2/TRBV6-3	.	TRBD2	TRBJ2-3	TGTGCCAGCAGTCCACGAGTAGCGGGGACAGATACGCAGTATTTT	CASSPRVAGTDTQYF
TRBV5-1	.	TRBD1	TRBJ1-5	TGCGCCAGCAGCTTGGAGGGACAGGAGGGTCAGCCCCAGCATTTT	CASSLEGQEGQPQHF
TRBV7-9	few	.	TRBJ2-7	TGTGCCAGCAGCCGACCCATGAGGGACGAGCAGTACTTC	CASSRPMRDEQYF
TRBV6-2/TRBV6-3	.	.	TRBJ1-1	TGTGCCAGCAGTTTGACGGCTGTGAGAGCTTTCTTT	CASSLTAVRAFF
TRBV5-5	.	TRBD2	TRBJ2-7	TGTGCCAGCAGCTTGGCCACTAGCGGGAGTATGATATCCTACGAGCAGTACTTC	CASSLATSGSMISYEQYF
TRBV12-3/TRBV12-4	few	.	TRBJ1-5	TGTGCCAGCAGTTTAGTCTACAGGAACCAGCCCCAGCATTTT	CASSLVYRNQPQHF
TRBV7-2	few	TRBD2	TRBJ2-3	TGTGCCAGCAGCTGGACTAGCGGGGACAGCACAGATACGCAGTATTTT	CASSWTSGDSTDTQYF
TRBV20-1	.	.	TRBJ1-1	TGCAGTCAAATCGGGGAGAACACTGAAGCTTTCTTT	CSQIGENTEAFF
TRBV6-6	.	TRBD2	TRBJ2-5	TGTGCCACCTGTAGGGGACTAGCGGATAAAGAGACCCAGTACTTC	CATCRGLADKETQYF
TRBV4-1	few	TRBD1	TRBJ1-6	TGCGCCGCGACGGGGACAGGGAATTCACCCCTCCACTTT	CAATGTGNSPLHF
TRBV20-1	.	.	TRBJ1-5	TGCAGTGCTGGAAGGGTCAGCAATCAGCCCCAGCATTTT	CSAGRVSNQPQHF
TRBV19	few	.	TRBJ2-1	TGTGCCAGTAGTCCTATCACATACAATGAGCAGTTCTTC	CASSPITYNEQFF
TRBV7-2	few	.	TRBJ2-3	TGTGCCAGCAGGCCCAGCGCAGCTAGCACAGATACGCAGTATTTT	CASRPSAASTDTQYF
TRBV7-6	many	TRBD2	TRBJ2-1	TGTGCCAGCAGCGGGCCCGGGACTAGCGGGGGTCACAATGAGCAGTTCTTC	CASSGPGTSGGHNEQFF
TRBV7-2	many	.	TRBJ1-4	TGTGCCAGCAGCTTAAACGGGGTGGCTAATGAAAAACTGTTTTTT	CASSLNGVANEKLFF
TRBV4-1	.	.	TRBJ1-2	TGCGCCAGCAGCCAAGAGGGTCGCGTGGGCTACACCTTC	CASSQEGRVGYTF
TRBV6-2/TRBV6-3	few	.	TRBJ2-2	TGTGCCAGCAGTTACTCAATCCGGGCCATCACCGGGGAGCTGTTTTTT	CASSYSIRAITGELFF
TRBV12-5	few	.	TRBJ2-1	TGTGCTAGTGGTTTGGTCACGGACGGAACAAAAGCTACCTACAATGAGCAGTTCTTC	CASGLVTDGTKATYNEQFF
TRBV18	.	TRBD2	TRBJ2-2	TGTGCCAGCTCACCTCCCAGCGGGAGGGTGGACACCGGGGAGCTGTTTTTT	CASSPPSGRVDTGELFF
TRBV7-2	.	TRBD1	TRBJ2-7	TGTGCCAGCAGATCCCGGGACAGGAGGTACGAGCAGTACTTC	CASRSRDRRYEQYF
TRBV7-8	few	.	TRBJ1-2	TGTGCCAGCAGCTTGGACAGAGGGGCGCCCTATGGCTACACCTTC	CASSLDRGAPYGYTF
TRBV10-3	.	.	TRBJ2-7	TGTGCCATCAGTGGCGAGCGGTCGGATTACGAGCAGTACTTC	CAISGERSDYEQYF
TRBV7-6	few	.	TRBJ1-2	TGTGCCAGCAGCTTAGGGGCGGGTGACTATGGCTACACCTTC	CASSLGAGDYGYTF
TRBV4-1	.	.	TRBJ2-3	TGCGCCAGCAGCCAAGAGCGGTGGCGGGTCACAGATACGCAGTATTTT	CASSQERWRVTDTQYF
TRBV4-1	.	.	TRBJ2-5	TGCGCCAGCAGCCAAGGAGTTAGCGATGTCGGGGGGCGGGAGACCCAGTACTTC	CASSQGVSDVGGRETQYF
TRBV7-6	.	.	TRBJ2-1	TGTGCCAGCAGCTCCGTCAGGGCGGGCCTCGGCGGTGAGCAGTTCTTC	CASSSVRAGLGGEQFF
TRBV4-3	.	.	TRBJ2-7	TGCGCCAGCAGCCAACCCCAGGTGGGACCCTACGAGCAGTACTTC	CASSQPQVGPYEQYF
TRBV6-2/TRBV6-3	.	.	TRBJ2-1	TGTGCCACCCTCCTGTACAATGAGCAGTTCTTC	CATLLYNEQFF
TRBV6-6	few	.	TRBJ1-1	TGTGCCAGCATCAAAGAGGGGGGGTCGAACACTGAAGCTTTCTTT	CASIKEGGSNTEAFF
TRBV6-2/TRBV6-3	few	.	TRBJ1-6	TGTGCCAGCAGTTACTCCACTAGTCGGAGCATCGTTAATTCACCCCTCCACTTT	CASSYSTSRSIVNSPLHF
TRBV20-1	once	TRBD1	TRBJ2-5	TGCAGTGCTAGAGATGGGACAGCCTATCCGCAAGAGACCCAGTACTTC	CSARDGTAYPQETQYF
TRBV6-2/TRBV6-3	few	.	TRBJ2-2	TGTGCCAGCAGCAATAGGCCTCCGGGCACCGGGGAGCTGTTTTTT	CASSNRPPGTGELFF
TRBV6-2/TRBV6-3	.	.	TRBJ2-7	TGTGCCAGCAGCCGGACGCAGTACTACGAGCAGTACTTC	CASSRTQYYEQYF
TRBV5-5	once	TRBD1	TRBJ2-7	TGTGCCAGCAGCTCCTCGGGGACAGGGTATAACGAGCAGTACTTC	CASSSSGTGYNEQYF
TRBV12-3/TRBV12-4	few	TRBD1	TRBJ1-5	TGTGCCAGCAGTCCCGGGACAGGGAGGCATTTT	CASSPGTGRHF
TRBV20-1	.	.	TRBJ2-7	TGCAGTGCTAGAGATCAGGTGCTCTCCTACGAGCAGTACTTC	CSARDQVLSYEQYF
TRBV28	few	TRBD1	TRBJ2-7	TGTGCCAGCAGTTTAGGCGACAGGGAACCGACGCTGAGCGAGCAGTACTTC	CASSLGDREPTLSEQYF
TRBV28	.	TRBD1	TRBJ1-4	TGTGCCAGCACATCGGGACAGACGGAAAAACTGTTTTTT	CASTSGQTEKLFF
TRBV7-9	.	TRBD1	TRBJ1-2	TGTGCCAGCAGCCGGGACAGGAGCTCGTCCTATGGCTACACCTTC	CASSRDRSSSYGYTF
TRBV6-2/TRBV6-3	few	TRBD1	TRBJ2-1	TGTGCCAGCAGAAACATAGGACAGGGGCCTATGGATGAGCAGTTCTTC	CASRNIGQGPMDEQFF
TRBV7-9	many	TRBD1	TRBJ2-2	TGTGCCAGCAGCGGGACAGGGAGGACCGGGGAGCTGTTTTTT	CASSGTGRTGELFF
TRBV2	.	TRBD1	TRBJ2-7	TGTGCCAGCAGTGATGGGACAGCTCCCTACGAGCAGTACTTC	CASSDGTAPYEQYF